This TCR delta chain is drawn from a study of gamma-delta T cells after stem cell transplantation. V trimming: 2 bases; J trimming: 0 bases; junction bases outside the gene matches: 23. This CDR3 has 21 amino acids. Germline values: CDR1 NSMFDY, CDR2 ISSIKDK. The table lists this clone with a count of one. TCRdb re-called clones from the RT-PCR reads via CATT. Of some 13,000 delta-chain clones in the sample, about 30% were seen once. Sample: gamma-delta T cells. The source of this sequence is a human donor. It is not recorded whose cells these are; they may come from a transplant donor. The chain links TRAV29/DV5 to TRDJ1, with 9 bases matching TRDD3. CDR3 sequence reads: CAARASDHGTGGRSYTDKLIF. In DNA, the CDR3 is TGTGCAGCAAGGGCCTCTGACCATGGTACTGGGGGACGATCATACACCGATAAACTCATCTTT.